The 11 T cell receptor beta chains reported below all come from one sample, sequenced in a study of T-cell reconstitution after alpha-beta-depleted transplantation in children. Preparation of the TCRbeta library was carried out with unique molecular identifiers. TCRdb ran MiXCR on the PCR reads and lists one entry per CDR3 protein. The sample has around 380,000 distinct CDR3 sequences; roughly a tenth are singletons. Sequencing was performed on PBMCs from the stem cell graft donor, taken from the stem cell graft. These receptors were collected from a human donor who donated a stem cell graft to a child with acute myeloid leukemia.

This clonotype was observed a handful of times. This chain links TRBV7-2 with TRBJ2-3, with a tentative D call TRBD1 (5 bases). The CDR3 length is 13 residues. Looked up from germline, CDR1 is SGHTA and CDR2 is FQGNSA. V was shortened by 5 bases and J by 4 bases, with 10 bases between the two germline ends. CDR3 DNA sequence: TGTGCCAGCAGCGACAGTTATGCAGATACGCAGTATTTT. Protein: CASSDSYADTQYF.

V is TRBV29-1 and J is TRBJ1-1; no definite D call. Germline-derived CDR1 and CDR2 are SQVTM and ANQGSEA. V was trimmed by 1 base and J by 4 bases, leaving 4 bases between them. The CDR3 has 11 residues. The CDR3 region has the DNA TGCAGCGTTGAAGGGTTCACTGAAGCTTTCTTT. Its protein product is CSVEGFTEAFF. Full variable domain (rest looked up from reference TRBV29-1 and TRBJ1-1): SAVISQKPSRDICQRGTSLTIQCQVDSQVTMMFWYRQQPGQSLTLIATANQGSEATYESGFVIDKFPISRPNLTFSTLTVSNMSPEDSSIYLCSVEGFTEAFFGQGTRLTVV.

Only a few counts were recorded for this clonotype. This rearrangement joins TRBV10-1 to TRBJ1-1; tentative D call: TRBD1 (5 bases). CDR1 and CDR2 (germline): WNHNN, SYGVQD (reference sequence). Trimming removed 2 bases from V and 1 base from J, with 8 bases in between. This CDR3 contains 14 residues. CDR3 sequence: CASSEGASNTEAFF. The CDR3 region has the DNA TGCGCCAGCAGTGAGGGGGCTTCGAACACTGAAGCTTTCTTT.

This clonotype was seen a handful of times. The chain uses TRBV5-1 and TRBJ2-1; D may be TRBD2 (5 bases). V gave up 3 bases and J gave up 6 bases, with 19 bases separating them. This CDR3 region has 16 residues. The germline gives CDR1 SGHRS, CDR2 YFSETQ. CDR3 amino acids: CASSSSVLAFPNEQFF. For the CDR3, the DNA is TGCGCCAGCAGCTCCTCGGTGCTAGCTTTTCCCAATGAGCAGTTCTTC. The full variable domain, its missing parts supplied by reference TRBV5-1 and TRBJ2-1, is KAGVTQTPRYLIKTRGQQVTLSCSPISGHRSVSWYQQTPGQGLQFLFEYFSETQRNKGNFPGRFSGRQFSNSRSEMNVSTLELGDSALYLCASSSSVLAFPNEQFFGPGTRLTVL.

The chain has TRBV5-1 and TRBJ2-5, with D perhaps matching TRBD2 (6 bases). This CDR3 contains 15 residues. Germline lookup yields CDR1 SGHRS and CDR2 YFSETQ. Trimming shortened V by 0 bases and J by 1 base, and 10 bases separated the two germline ends. The CDR3 DNA reads as TGCGCCAGCAGCTTGGCTGTGGGGGGCCAAGAGACCCAGTACTTC. Its protein product is CASSLAVGGQETQYF.

The chain uses TRBV10-2 and TRBJ1-2; 7 positions agree with TRBD1. Germline values: CDR1 WSHSY, CDR2 SAAADI. Trimming cost V 0 bases and J 7 bases; bases outside gene matches: 5. The CDR3 totals 14 residues. The CDR3 spells CASSESPRGVGYTF. The CDR3 coding sequence is TGCGCCAGCAGTGAGTCGCCCAGGGGGGTTGGCTACACCTTC.

This clonotype has just a few counts. The chain couples TRBV2 to TRBJ2-7; D not resolved. CDR3 length equals 10 residues. V was clipped by 6 bases and J by 3 bases, with 3 bases between them. From germline, CDR1 is SNHLY and CDR2 FYNNEI. The CDR3 DNA reads as TGTGCCAGCAGCAACTACGAGCAGTACTTC. This gives the protein CASSNYEQYF.

CDR3 nucleotides: TGTGCCAGCAGCTTAGCCGCTAGCGGGCATTCGAGCTCCTACAATGAGCAGTTCTTC. As protein: CASSLAASGHSSSYNEQFF. The chain is built from TRBV7-8 and TRBJ2-1; 8 bases are a match to TRBD2. Germline V gene data show CDR1 as SGHVS and CDR2 as FQNEAQ. This CDR3 has 19 amino acids. With 0 bases clipped from V and 0 bases from J, the junction kept 10 bases outside the gene matches.

The rearrangement joins TRBV4-1 to TRBJ2-5; 8 nucleotides line up with TRBD1. V gave up 5 bases and J gave up 4 bases; unmatched junction bases: 12. Germline-derived CDR1 and CDR2 are MGHRA and YSYEKL. This CDR3 comprises 16 residues. The CDR3 DNA follows: TGCGCCAGCAGCTCACGCGGACAGGGTAGTAGAGAGACCCAGTACTTC. Residues: CASSSRGQGSRETQYF.

This clonotype was counted a few times. The rearrangement joins TRBV7-6 to TRBJ2-2; D perhaps matches TRBD2 (5 bases). CDR1 and CDR2 (germline): SGHVS, FNYEAQ. V gave up 6 bases and J gave up 4 bases, with 15 bases separating them. The CDR3 is 15 residues long. The chain's CDR3 is CASRPPGSGTGELFF. For the CDR3, the DNA is TGTGCCAGCAGACCCCCGGGGTCGGGCACCGGGGAGCTGTTTTTT.

The chain carries TRBV18 and TRBJ1-5; TRBD1 matches 8 bases. CDR3 length: 15 amino acids. Losses at the gene ends were 6 bases for V and 7 bases for J; bases not matched to a gene: 11. Germline V lookup: CDR1 KGHSH, CDR2 LQKENI. DNA for the CDR3: TGTGCCAGCTCCCCGAGGGGGACAGGAGCCCAGCCCCAGCATTTT. Amino acid sequence: CASSPRGTGAQPQHF.